This TCR beta chain was documented in a study of cytomegalovirus exposure and HLA in healthy donors. Overall study: The 95 to 150 validation repertoires used the same platform as the roughly 670 first-cohort repertoires, a later analysis reported. Findings and caveats of the study: Rarity held for most TCR sequences, but there were some public TCRs that occurred in many donors. First-cohort TCR clusters were later found to tend to co-occur in the 90 to 150 validation repertoires. According to the study, 150 to 200 TCR beta chains were cytomegalovirus-associated.

Concerning this clone: Antigen unknown.

Sequenced by immunoSEQ multiplex PCR; TCRdb stores in-frame clones only, minus some. Here the sample spans 150,000 to 200,000 clones, more than 70% being singletons. Material for sequencing was PBMCs. The receptor comes from a young woman in good health and CMV-seronegative.

The CDR3 nucleotides are TGTGCCAGCAGCCAAGGGACTAGCGGGAGTCTTGGGACCGGGGAGCTGTTTTTT. Its translation is CASSQGTSGSLGTGELFF. The rearrangement joins TRBV4-2 to TRBJ2-2, with 13 bases identical to TRBD2. CDR1 and CDR2 from the germline V gene are LGHNA and YNFKEQ. Trimming cost V 1 base and J 5 bases; bases outside gene matches: 7. The CDR3 contains 18 residues.